The clone carrying this TCR beta chain was counted only a few times. The sample belongs to a study of cytomegalovirus exposure and HLA in healthy donors. Germline loops: CDR1 SGHRS, CDR2 YFSETQ. CDR3 length equals 17 residues. The ends were cut back, 0 bases at V and 0 bases at J, with 14 bases in the middle. The PCR made use of 60 Vbeta and 13 Jbeta primers. Clones were sequenced by immunoSEQ multiplex PCR, and TCRdb holds only the in-frame ones, with some missing. The sample has tens of thousands of clones; 68% are singletons. Sequencing used PBMCs. V gene TRBV5-1 combines with J gene TRBJ2-3, with D maybe TRBD2 (7 bases). This clonotype was sampled from a woman aged 25 to 45 in good health and CMV-seronegative. In DNA, the CDR3 is TGCGCCAGCAGCTTGGACGGGGGGCCAAGGAGCACAGATACGCAGTATTTT. Protein: CASSLDGGPRSTDTQYF. The full variable domain, rest sourced from reference TRBV5-1 and TRBJ2-3, is KAGVTQTPRYLIKTRGQQVTLSCSPISGHRSVSWYQQTPGQGLQFLFEYFSETQRNKGNFPGRFSGRQFSNSRSEMNVSTLELGDSALYLCASSLDGGPRSTDTQYFGPGTRLTVL.